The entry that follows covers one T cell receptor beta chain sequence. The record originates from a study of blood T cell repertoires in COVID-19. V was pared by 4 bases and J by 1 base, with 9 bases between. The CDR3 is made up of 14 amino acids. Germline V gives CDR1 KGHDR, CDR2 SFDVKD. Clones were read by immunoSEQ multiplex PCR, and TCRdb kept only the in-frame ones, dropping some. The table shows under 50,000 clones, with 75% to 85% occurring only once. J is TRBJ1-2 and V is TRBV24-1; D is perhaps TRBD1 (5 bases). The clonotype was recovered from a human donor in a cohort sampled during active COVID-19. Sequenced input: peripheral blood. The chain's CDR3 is CATSESTVNYGYTF. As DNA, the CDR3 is TGTGCCACCAGTGAGTCGACAGTTAACTATGGCTACACCTTC.